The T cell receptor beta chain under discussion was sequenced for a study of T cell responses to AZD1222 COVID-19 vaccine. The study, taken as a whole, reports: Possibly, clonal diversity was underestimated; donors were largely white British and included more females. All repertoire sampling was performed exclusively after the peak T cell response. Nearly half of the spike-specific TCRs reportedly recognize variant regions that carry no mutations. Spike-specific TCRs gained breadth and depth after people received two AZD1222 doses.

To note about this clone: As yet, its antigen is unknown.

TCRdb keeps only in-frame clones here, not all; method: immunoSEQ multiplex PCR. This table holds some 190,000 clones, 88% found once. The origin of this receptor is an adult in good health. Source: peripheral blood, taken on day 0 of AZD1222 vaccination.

CDR3 protein: CASSPDSRYAFF. The DNA of the CDR3 is TGTGCCAGCAGCCCTGACAGCCGATATGCTTTCTTT. The chain uses TRBV7-8 and TRBJ1-1; perhaps TRBD1 as D (5 bases). CDR3 size: 12 residues. V dropped 5 bases and J dropped 11 bases, with 15 bases sitting between them. The germline V gene encodes CDR1 SGHVS and CDR2 FQNEAQ.